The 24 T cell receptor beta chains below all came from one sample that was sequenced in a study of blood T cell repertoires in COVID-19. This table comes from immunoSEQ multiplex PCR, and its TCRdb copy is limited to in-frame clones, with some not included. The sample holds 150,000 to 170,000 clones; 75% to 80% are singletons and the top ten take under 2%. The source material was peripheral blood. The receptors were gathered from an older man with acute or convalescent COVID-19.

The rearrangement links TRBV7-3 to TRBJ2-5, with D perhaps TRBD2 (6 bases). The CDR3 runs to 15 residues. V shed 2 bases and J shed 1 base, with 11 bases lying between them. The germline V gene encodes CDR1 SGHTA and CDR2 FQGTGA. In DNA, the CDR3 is TGTGCCAGCAGCTTACTTGGGGGAGGCCAAGAGACCCAGTACTTC. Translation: CASSLLGGGQETQYF.

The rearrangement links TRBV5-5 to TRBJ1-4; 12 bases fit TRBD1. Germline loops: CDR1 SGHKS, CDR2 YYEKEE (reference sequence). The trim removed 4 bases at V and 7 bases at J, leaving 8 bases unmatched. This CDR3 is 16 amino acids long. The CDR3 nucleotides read TGTGCCAGCAGCGGGGGACAGGGGGCTTTTTTTGAAAAACTGTTTTTT. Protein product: CASSGGQGAFFEKLFF.

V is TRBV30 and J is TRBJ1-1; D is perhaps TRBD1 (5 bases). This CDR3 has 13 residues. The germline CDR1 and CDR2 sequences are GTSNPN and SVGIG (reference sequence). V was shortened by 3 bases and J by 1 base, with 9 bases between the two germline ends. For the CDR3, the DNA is TGTGCCTGGAGCACCGGGGGGAACACTGAAGCTTTCTTT. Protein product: CAWSTGGNTEAFF. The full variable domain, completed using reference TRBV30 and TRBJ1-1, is SQTIHQWPATLVQPVGSPLSLECTVEGTSNPNLYWYRQAAGRGLQLLFYSVGIGQISSEVPQNLSASRPQDRQFILSSKKLLLSDSGFYLCAWSTGGNTEAFFGQGTRLTVV.

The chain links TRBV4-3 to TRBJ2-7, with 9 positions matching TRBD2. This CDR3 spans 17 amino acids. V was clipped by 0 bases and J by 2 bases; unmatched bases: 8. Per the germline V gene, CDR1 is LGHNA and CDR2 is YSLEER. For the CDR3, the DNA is TGCGCCAGCAGCCAAGAATCAGCGGGGGGCTCCCCCTACGAGCAGTACTTC. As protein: CASSQESAGGSPYEQYF.

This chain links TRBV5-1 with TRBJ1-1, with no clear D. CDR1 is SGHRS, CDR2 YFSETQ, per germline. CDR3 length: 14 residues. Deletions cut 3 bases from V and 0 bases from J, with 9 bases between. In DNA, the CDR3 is TGCGCCAGCAGCTCCTCGGGTATGAACACTGAAGCTTTCTTT. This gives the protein CASSSSGMNTEAFF.

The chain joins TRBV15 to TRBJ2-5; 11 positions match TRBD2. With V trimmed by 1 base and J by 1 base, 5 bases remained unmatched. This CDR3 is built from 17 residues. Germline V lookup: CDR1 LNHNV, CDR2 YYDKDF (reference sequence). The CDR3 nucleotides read TGTGCCACCAGCAGAGGGAGACTAGCGGGGAGCCAAGAGACCCAGTACTTC. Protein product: CATSRGRLAGSQETQYF. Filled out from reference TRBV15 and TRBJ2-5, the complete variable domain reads DAMVIQNPRYQVTQFGKPVTLSCSQTLNHNVMYWYQQKSSQAPKLLFHYYDKDFNNEADTPDNFQSRRPNTSFCFLDIRSPGLGDTAMYLCATSRGRLAGSQETQYFGPGTRLLVL.

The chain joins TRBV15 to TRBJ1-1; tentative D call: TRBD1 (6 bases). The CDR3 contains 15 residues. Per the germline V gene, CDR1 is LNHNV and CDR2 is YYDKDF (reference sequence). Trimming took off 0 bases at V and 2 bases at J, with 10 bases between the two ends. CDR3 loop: CATSRDRGGNTEAFF. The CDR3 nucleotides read TGTGCCACCAGCAGAGATAGGGGGGGAAACACTGAAGCTTTCTTT.

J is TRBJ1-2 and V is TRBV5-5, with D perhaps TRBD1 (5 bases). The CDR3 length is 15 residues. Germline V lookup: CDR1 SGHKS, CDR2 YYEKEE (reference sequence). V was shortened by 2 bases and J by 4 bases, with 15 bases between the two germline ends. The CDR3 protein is CASSFGAGTLYGYTF. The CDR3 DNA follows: TGTGCCAGCAGCTTCGGGGCAGGGACTCTCTATGGCTACACCTTC.

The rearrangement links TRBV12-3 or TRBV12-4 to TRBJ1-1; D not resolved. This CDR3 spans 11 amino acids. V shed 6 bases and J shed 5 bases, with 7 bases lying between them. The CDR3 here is CASRVGTEAFF. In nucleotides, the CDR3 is TGTGCCAGCAGAGTCGGGACTGAAGCTTTCTTT.

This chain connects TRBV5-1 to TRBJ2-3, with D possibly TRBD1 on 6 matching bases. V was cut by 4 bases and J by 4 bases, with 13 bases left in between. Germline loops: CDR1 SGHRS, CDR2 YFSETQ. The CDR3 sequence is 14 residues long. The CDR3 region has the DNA TGCGCCAGCAGCACAGGGACCACCGCAGATACGCAGTATTTT. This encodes CASSTGTTADTQYF.

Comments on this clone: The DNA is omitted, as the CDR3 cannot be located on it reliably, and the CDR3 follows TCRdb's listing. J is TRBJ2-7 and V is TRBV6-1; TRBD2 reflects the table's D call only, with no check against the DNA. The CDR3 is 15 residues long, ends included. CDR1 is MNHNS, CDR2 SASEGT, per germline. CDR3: CASSEGRTSGRPLYF.

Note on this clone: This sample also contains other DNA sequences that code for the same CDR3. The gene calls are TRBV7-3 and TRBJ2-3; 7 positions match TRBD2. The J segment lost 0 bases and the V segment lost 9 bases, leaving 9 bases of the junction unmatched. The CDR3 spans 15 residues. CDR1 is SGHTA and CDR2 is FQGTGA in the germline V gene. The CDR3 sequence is CASRRGGGSTDTQYF. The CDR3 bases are TGTGCCAGTAGACGAGGCGGGGGTAGCACAGATACGCAGTATTTT.

CDR3 sequence reads: CASFSGYTGELFF. The CDR3 nucleotides read TGCGCCAGCTTTTCGGGGTACACCGGGGAGCTGTTTTTT. This chain uses TRBV5-1 with TRBJ2-2; TRBD2 is a possible D gene (5 bases). Trimming removed 7 bases at V and 3 bases at J, with 10 bases between. The CDR3 is 13 amino acids. Germline V gene data show CDR1 as SGHRS and CDR2 as YFSETQ.

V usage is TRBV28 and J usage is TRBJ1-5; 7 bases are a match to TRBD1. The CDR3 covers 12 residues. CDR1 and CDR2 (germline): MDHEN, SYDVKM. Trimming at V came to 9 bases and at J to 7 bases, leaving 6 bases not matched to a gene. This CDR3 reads CASLTGTQPQHF. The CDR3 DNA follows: TGTGCCAGTTTGACAGGGACCCAGCCCCAGCATTTT.

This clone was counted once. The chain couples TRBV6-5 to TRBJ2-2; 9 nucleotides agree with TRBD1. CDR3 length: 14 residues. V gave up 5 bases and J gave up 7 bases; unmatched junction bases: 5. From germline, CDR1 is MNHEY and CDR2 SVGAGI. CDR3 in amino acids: CASSRTGVGGELFF. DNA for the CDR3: TGTGCCAGCAGTAGGACAGGGGTGGGCGGGGAGCTGTTTTTT.

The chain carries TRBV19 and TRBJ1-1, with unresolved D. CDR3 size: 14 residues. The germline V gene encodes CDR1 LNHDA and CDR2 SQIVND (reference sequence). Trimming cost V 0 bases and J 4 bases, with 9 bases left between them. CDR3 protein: CASSIDRGSTEAFF. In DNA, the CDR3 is TGTGCCAGTAGTATAGATCGAGGGTCCACTGAAGCTTTCTTT.

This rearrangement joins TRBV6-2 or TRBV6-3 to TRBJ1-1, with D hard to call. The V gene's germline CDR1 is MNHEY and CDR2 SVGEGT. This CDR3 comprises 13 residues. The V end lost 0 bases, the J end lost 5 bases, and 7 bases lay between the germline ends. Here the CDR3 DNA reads TGTGCCAGCAGTTACTCAGCGTGGACTGAAGCTTTCTTT. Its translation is CASSYSAWTEAFF.

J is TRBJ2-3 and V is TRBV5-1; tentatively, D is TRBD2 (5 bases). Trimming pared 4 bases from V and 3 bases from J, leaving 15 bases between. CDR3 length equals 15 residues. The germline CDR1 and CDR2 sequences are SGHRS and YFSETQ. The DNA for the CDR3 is TGCGCCAGCAGCGAAGGACTGTCTGTAACAGATACGCAGTATTTT. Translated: CASSEGLSVTDTQYF.

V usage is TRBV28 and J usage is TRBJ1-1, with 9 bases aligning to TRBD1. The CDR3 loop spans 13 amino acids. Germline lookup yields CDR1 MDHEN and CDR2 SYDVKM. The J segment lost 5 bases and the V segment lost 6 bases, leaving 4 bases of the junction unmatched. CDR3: CASSTGGRTEAFF. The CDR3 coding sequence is TGTGCCAGCAGCACAGGGGGCAGGACTGAAGCTTTCTTT.

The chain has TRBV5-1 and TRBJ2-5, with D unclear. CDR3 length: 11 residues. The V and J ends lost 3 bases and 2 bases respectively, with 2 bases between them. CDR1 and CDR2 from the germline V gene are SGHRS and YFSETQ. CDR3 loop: CASSSQETQYF. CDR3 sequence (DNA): TGCGCCAGCAGCTCTCAAGAGACCCAGTACTTC.

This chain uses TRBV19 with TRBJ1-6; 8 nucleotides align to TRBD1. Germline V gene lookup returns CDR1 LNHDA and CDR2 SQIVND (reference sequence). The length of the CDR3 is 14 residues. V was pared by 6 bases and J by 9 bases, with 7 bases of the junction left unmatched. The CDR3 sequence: CASRTGVQASPLHF. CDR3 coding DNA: TGTGCCAGTAGGACAGGGGTCCAGGCTTCACCCCTCCACTTT.

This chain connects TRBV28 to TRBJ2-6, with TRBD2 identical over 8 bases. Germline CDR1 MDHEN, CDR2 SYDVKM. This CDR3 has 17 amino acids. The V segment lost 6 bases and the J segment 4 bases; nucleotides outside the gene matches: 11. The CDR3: CASSRRAGGIGANVLTF. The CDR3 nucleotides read TGTGCCAGCAGCCGACGGGCGGGGGGCATCGGGGCCAACGTCCTGACTTTC.

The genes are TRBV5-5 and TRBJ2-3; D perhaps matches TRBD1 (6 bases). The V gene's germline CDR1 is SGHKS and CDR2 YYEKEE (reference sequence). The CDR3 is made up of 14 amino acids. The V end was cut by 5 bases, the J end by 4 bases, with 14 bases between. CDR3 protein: CASSLQGGSDTQYF. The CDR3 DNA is TGTGCCAGCAGTCTACAAGGGGGTTCAGATACGCAGTATTTT.

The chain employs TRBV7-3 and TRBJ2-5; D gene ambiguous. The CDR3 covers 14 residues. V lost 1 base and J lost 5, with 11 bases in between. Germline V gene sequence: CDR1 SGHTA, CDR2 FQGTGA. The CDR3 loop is CASSLNSAAETQYF. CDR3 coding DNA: TGTGCCAGCAGCTTAAATTCGGCGGCCGAGACCCAGTACTTC. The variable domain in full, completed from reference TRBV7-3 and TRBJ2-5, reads GAGVSQTPSNKVTEKGKYVELRCDPISGHTALYWYRQSLGQGPEFLIYFQGTGAADDSGLPNDRFFAVRPEGSVSTLKIQRTERGDSAVYLCASSLNSAAETQYFGPGTRLLVL.